This TCR beta chain is drawn from a study of blood T cell repertoires in COVID-19. Overall study context: The United States, Italy and Spain provided the acute and convalescent COVID-19 samples.

This clone was counted only a few times. Method: immunoSEQ multiplex PCR; TCRdb's copy keeps in-frame clones and lacks some. The repertoire holds 210,000 or so clones, with around 82% as singletons. The CDR3 runs to 17 residues. J gave up 7 bases and V 3 bases, and 12 bases lay outside the gene matches. CDR1 is LNHDA and CDR2 is SQIVND in the germline V gene (reference sequence). This TCR was sampled from a man aged 25 to 40 with acute COVID-19. The V and J genes are TRBV19 and TRBJ2-2, with 9 nucleotides matching TRBD2. The sequenced sample was PBMCs or T cells enriched from blood (not recorded which). The CDR3 protein is CASSILAGSAGVGELFF. As DNA, the CDR3 is TGTGCCAGTAGTATTCTAGCGGGGTCAGCGGGGGTCGGGGAGCTGTTTTTT.